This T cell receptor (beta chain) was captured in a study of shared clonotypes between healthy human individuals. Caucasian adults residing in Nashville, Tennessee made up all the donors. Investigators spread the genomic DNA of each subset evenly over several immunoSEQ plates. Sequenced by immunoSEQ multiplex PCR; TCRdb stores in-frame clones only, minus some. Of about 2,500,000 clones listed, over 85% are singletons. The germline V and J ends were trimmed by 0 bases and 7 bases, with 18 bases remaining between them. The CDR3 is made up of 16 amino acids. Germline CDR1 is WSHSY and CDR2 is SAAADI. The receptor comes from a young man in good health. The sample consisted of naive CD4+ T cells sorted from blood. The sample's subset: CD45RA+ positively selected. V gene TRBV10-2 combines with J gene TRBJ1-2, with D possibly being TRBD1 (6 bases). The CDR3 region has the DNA TGCGCCAGCAGTGAGTCTGGTGGGAGGGGGAGTCTTGGCTACACCTTC. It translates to CASSESGGRGSLGYTF.